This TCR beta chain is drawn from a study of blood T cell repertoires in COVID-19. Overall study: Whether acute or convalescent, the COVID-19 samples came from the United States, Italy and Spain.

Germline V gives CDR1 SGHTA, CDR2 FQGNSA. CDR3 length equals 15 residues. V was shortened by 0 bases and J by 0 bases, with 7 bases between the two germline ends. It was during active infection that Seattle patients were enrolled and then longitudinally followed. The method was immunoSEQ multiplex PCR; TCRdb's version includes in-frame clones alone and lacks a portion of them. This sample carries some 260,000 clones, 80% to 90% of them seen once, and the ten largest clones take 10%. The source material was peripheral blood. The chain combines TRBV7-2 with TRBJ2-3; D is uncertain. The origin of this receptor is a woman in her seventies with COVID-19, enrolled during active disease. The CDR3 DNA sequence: TGTGCCAGCAGCTTAGCGTCCAGAAGCACAGATACGCAGTATTTT. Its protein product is CASSLASRSTDTQYF.